This T cell receptor (beta chain) emerged from a study of beta chain features in type 1 diabetes. Study results and limitations: In all four CD4+ subsets, TCRB CDR3 length was significantly, moderately reduced in type 1 diabetes.

Of the isolated RNA, all was reverse transcribed, and so the sequenced material was expressed TCRB transcripts. The data were produced by immunoSEQ multiplex PCR, yet TCRdb's version contains in-frame clones alone and is incomplete. This repertoire shows about 340,000 clones, about a tenth found once; its top ten account for approximately 1%. In this sample, this clone turned up a few times. Its antigen remains unknown. Looked up from germline, CDR1 is MGHDK and CDR2 is SYGVNS. This CDR3 is 16 amino acids long. Between the trimmed V and J ends, which lost 3 bases and 3 bases, there was a span of 17 bases.

The sample taken for sequencing was central memory CD4+ T cells from blood. The TCR sequence derives from a young man with type 1 diabetes. The rearrangement links TRBV25-1 to TRBJ2-5, with D perhaps TRBD1 or TRBD2 (5 bases each). The CDR3 region is CASSDSLGVNEETQYF. The CDR3 DNA reads as TGTGCCAGCAGTGATTCTCTGGGGGTAAACGAAGAGACCCAGTACTTC.